This section outlines one T cell receptor beta chain sequence together with its context. Antigen unknown. The record originates from a study of T cell responses to AZD1222 COVID-19 vaccine. Study-wide background: Second-dose schedules of about 4 or about 12 weeks were combined. General study points: Close to half of all spike-specific TCRs reportedly target regions of the variants that are unmutated. A mostly white British donor set with more females was recruited, and clonal diversity was possibly underestimated.

The length of the CDR3 is 13 residues. CDR1 and CDR2 (germline): SNHLY, FYNNEI. V dropped 3 bases and J dropped 7 bases, with 10 bases sitting between them. The protocol was immunoSEQ multiplex PCR, while the TCRdb copy is restricted to in-frame clones and leaves out a portion. Of approximately 140,000 clones listed, about 93% are singletons. The receptor was isolated from an adult in good health. The rearrangement joins TRBV2 to TRBJ1-5; no firm D call. This sample comprised peripheral blood, obtained on day 0 of AZD1222 vaccination. The CDR3 loop reads CASSDYARQPQHF. Here the CDR3 DNA reads TGTGCCAGCAGTGATTATGCGAGACAGCCCCAGCATTTT.